Following are 5 T cell receptor beta chains from one sample sequenced in a study of T cell responses to AZD1222 COVID-19 vaccine. Sequenced by immunoSEQ multiplex PCR; TCRdb stores in-frame clones only, minus some. The sample contains 65,000 to 85,000 clones, approximately 91% of which appear only once. Material: peripheral blood, obtained on day 0 of AZD1222 vaccination. These receptors were obtained from an adult in good health.

This clone is a singleton in its sample. The genes are TRBV28 and TRBJ2-7; D is undetermined. In germline, CDR1 is MDHEN, CDR2 SYDVKM. This CDR3 contains 13 residues. V lost 7 bases and J lost 4, with 14 bases in between. This CDR3 is CASTQGGWYEQYF. The CDR3 nucleotides read TGTGCCAGCACTCAAGGTGGCTGGTACGAGCAGTACTTC.

In this sample, this clone turned up once. The chain has TRBV6-4 and TRBJ2-1; 10 nucleotides line up with TRBD2. The CDR3 contains 15 residues. The germline V gene encodes CDR1 MRHNA and CDR2 SNTAGT. With V trimmed by 4 bases and J by 7 bases, 7 bases remained unmatched. The CDR3 is CASSALAGGNNEQFF. CDR3 nucleotide sequence: TGTGCCAGCAGTGCTTTAGCGGGAGGTAATAATGAGCAGTTCTTC.

The table lists this clone with a few counts. The chain joins TRBV29-1 to TRBJ1-2, with TRBD1 matching 12 bases. Germline assignment: CDR1 SQVTM and CDR2 ANQGSEA. The CDR3 has 13 residues. Losses at the gene ends were 7 bases for V and 8 bases for J; bases not matched to a gene: 8. The CDR3 spells CSARGQGAGGYTF. CDR3 coding DNA: TGCAGCGCACGGGGACAGGGGGCAGGAGGCTACACCTTC.

This chain joins TRBV9 and TRBJ2-1; 9 positions agree with TRBD2. J was trimmed by 8 bases and V by 4 bases; bases with no gene match: 4. This CDR3 has 13 residues. In germline, CDR1 is SGDLS, CDR2 YYNGEE. The CDR3 DNA is TGTGCCAGCAGCAGCGGGACTAGCTATGAGCAGTTCTTC. This translates into CASSSGTSYEQFF.

The chain couples TRBV7-9 to TRBJ2-1; D is ambiguous. The CDR3 has 11 amino acids. Germline CDR1 is SEHNR and CDR2 is FQNEAQ (reference sequence). V was pared by 5 bases and J by 15 bases, with 14 bases between. CDR3 amino acids: CASSNDLYPFF. The CDR3 DNA reads TGTGCCAGCAGCAACGACCTGTATCCGTTCTTC.